These T cell receptor beta chains were read from a single sample in a study of blood T cell repertoires in COVID-19. Sequencing was performed with immunoSEQ multiplex PCR; in TCRdb, only in-frame clones are kept and a portion is missing. The data show about 50,000 clones, roughly 91% seen once. Sequencing was done on a sample of peripheral blood. Source of these receptors: a man aged 45-65 years with active COVID-19. Each CDR3 is given with its conserved first and last residue.

v_gene	j_gene	CDR3aa
TRBV12-5	TRBJ2-3	CASGFSTLAGAPSAQYF
TRBV3-1/TRBV3-2	TRBJ2-6	CASSQPVRAGGANVLTF
TRBV19	TRBJ1-2	CASSIIPGISGGYTF
TRBV4-3	TRBJ1-2	CASSQDLGGVVDGYTF
TRBV2	TRBJ2-2	CASKPGQGFGELFF
TRBV19	TRBJ2-1	CASSNLAPGEQFF
TRBV3-1/TRBV3-2	TRBJ1-2	CASSRSQGDYGYTF
TRBV7-9	TRBJ1-2	CASSLAQPGLDYGYTF
TRBV6-2/TRBV6-3	TRBJ2-7	CASSYRGSSYEQYF
TRBV2	TRBJ2-5	CASSRTSGGQETQYF
TRBV13	TRBJ2-1	CASSLTIRREVFSSYNEQFF
TRBV6-6	TRBJ1-2	CASSYTSNYGYTF
TRBV9	TRBJ2-5	CASSVAWGLQETQYF
TRBV3-1/TRBV3-2	TRBJ1-3	CASSPSGQGTNSGNTIYF
TRBV19	TRBJ1-1	CASTAGTGDSGTEAFF
TRBV9	TRBJ2-5	CASSVSEGGPVETQYF
TRBV11-2	TRBJ1-6	CASRLGQGVNSPLHF
TRBV12-5	TRBJ2-7	CASGFSADFYEQYF
TRBV12-3/TRBV12-4	TRBJ2-1	CASILAGGNEQFF
TRBV4-1	TRBJ1-2	CASSHSDRNYGYTF
TRBV13	TRBJ2-1	CASSLRGGRLLNEQFF
TRBV19	TRBJ1-1	CASSSQGARVKAFF
TRBV7-9	TRBJ2-7	CASSNRAELSYEQYF
TRBV18	TRBJ1-1	CASSQSQGQNTEAFF
TRBV3-1/TRBV3-2	TRBJ2-5	CASSQDIAGGPGETQYF
TRBV29-1	TRBJ1-1	CSARNTEAFF
TRBV18	TRBJ1-1	CASSPGRRFTEAFF
TRBV19	TRBJ2-2	CASSIDTYGGALPNTGELFF
TRBV5-1	TRBJ1-1	CASSLGHSNTEAFF
TRBV4-1	TRBJ1-1	CASSQTPNTATGVAFF
TRBV27	TRBJ2-7	CASSLNSGSGRSYEQYF
TRBV4-1	TRBJ2-5	CASSQWSGTRGETQYF
TRBV5-1	TRBJ2-5	CASSSGGTETQYF
TRBV3-1/TRBV3-2	TRBJ2-7	CASSHGRALGEQYF
TRBV6-1	TRBJ2-7	CASSDIYEQYF
TRBV7-9	TRBJ1-4	CASGGAADEKLFF
TRBV19	TRBJ1-1	CASGMGYKGTEAFF
TRBV7-2	TRBJ2-1	CASSPLRGAGGGNEQFF
TRBV7-2	TRBJ2-5	CASSSPGTGGGKTQYF
TRBV6-5	TRBJ2-7	CASSTGTGHGEQYF
TRBV7-8	TRBJ2-3	CASSLAMRDTDTQYF
TRBV10-1	TRBJ2-1	CASSAQGQGRQFF
TRBV5-4	TRBJ1-2	CASSLGVEGYTF
TRBV28	TRBJ2-3	CASSFREVRDAGTDTQYF
TRBV20-1	TRBJ2-1	CSASKRWGSYNEQFF
TRBV27	TRBJ2-7	CASSFLAGGLYEQYF
TRBV9	TRBJ2-5	CASSAGQETQYF
TRBV6-5	TRBJ2-2	CASSYGAANTGELFF
TRBV6-2/TRBV6-3	TRBJ2-7	CASSLSGRNEQYF
TRBV2	TRBJ2-3	CASSRDRGTDTQYF
TRBV19	TRBJ1-1	CASRTGGTEAFF